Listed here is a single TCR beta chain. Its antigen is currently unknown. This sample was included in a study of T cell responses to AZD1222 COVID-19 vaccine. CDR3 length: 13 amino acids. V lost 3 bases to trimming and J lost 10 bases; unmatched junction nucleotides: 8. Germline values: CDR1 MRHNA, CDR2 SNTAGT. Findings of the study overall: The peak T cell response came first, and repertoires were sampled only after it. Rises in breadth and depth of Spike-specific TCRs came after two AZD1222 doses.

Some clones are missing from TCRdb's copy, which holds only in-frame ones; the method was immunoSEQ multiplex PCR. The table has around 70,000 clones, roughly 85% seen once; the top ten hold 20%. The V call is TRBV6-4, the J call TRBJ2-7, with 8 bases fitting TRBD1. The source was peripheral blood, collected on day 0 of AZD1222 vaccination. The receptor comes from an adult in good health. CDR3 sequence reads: CASSEGTGGRQYF. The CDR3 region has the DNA TGTGCCAGCAGTGAAGGGACAGGAGGGCGTCAGTACTTC.